Below are 31 T cell receptor beta chains sequenced from a single sample in a study of blood T cell repertoires in COVID-19 (dated by TCRdb to the early 2020s). Receptors were amplified or captured by the immunoSEQ multiplex PCR assay. The table was pulled from immuneACCESS by TCRdb, which kept in-frame rearrangements only. Such tables lose some clones; where checked, under half of the loss comes from unresolved V genes, and the rest has no known cause. This sample has roughly 200,000 clones in its table, and over 75% of those were observed once. The ten top clones hold about 3.3% of the sample. The sample comprised peripheral blood. The receptors originated from a man in his 60s with acute or convalescent COVID-19.

CDR3 in amino acids: CASSYQGTPYEQYF. For the CDR3, the DNA is TGTGCCAGCAGTTATCAGGGCACCCCCTACGAGCAGTACTTC. The chain carries TRBV6-5 and TRBJ2-7, with D tentatively TRBD1 (5 bases). The germline V gene encodes CDR1 MNHEY and CDR2 SVGAGI. This CDR3 is built from 14 residues. Deletions cut 3 bases from V and 2 bases from J, with 11 bases between.

V is TRBV19 and J is TRBJ1-5; 7 bases map to TRBD1. V shed 5 bases, J shed 2 bases, and the junction held 6 bases outside the gene matches. This CDR3 is built from 15 residues. CDR1 is LNHDA and CDR2 is SQIVND in the germline V gene (reference sequence). CDR3 coding DNA: TGTGCCAGTAGTGGGAACGACAGGGGCAATCAGCCCCAGCATTTT. This gives the protein CASSGNDRGNQPQHF.

On this clone: Other DNA variants within this sample encode the same CDR3. The chain's CDR3 is CASSVGQGTNEKLFF. CDR3 nucleotides: TGTGCCAGCAGCGTAGGACAGGGGACTAATGAAAAACTGTTTTTT. This chain uses TRBV9 with TRBJ1-4; 8 nucleotides agree with TRBD1. V lost 0 bases, J lost 2 bases, and 0 bases stayed unmatched. The CDR3 runs to 15 residues. CDR1 SGDLS and CDR2 YYNGEE come from the germline V gene.

This clone was detected once. The CDR3 DNA reads as TGTGCCAGCAGACTCAGGGAGGGCAGCTACAATGAGCAGTTCTTC. Its protein is CASRLREGSYNEQFF. The chain carries TRBV5-4 and TRBJ2-1; 7 nucleotides match TRBD2. This CDR3 region has 15 residues. CDR1 SGHNT and CDR2 YYREEE come from the germline V gene (reference sequence). The junction had 8 bases not matched to a gene; V was cut back by 5 bases and J by 3 bases. The whole variable domain, filled in from reference TRBV5-4 and TRBJ2-1, reads ETGVTQSPTHLIKTRGQQVTLRCSSQSGHNTVSWYQQALGQGPQFIFQYYREEENGRGNFPPRFSGLQFPNYSSELNVNALELDDSALYLCASRLREGSYNEQFFGPGTRLTVL.

The rearrangement links TRBV7-2 to TRBJ1-5; D possibly corresponds to TRBD1 (6 bases). V lost 5 bases, J lost 6 bases, and 20 bases lay in between. Germline loops: CDR1 SGHTA, CDR2 FQGNSA. The CDR3 covers 16 residues. The CDR3 region has the DNA TGTGCCAGCAGCGCGCCGGGGGGCGGGGACGCTCAGCCCCAGCATTTT. Its translation: CASSAPGGGDAQPQHF.

The chain joins TRBV7-9 to TRBJ2-2; perhaps TRBD1 as D (6 bases). In germline, CDR1 is SEHNR, CDR2 FQNEAQ (reference sequence). The CDR3 length is 15 residues. Trimming left V 5 bases short and J 6 bases short, with 16 bases between. The CDR3: CASSNRDTGPGELFF. The CDR3 region has the DNA TGTGCCAGCAGCAACCGGGACACAGGGCCCGGGGAGCTGTTTTTT.

The V gene is TRBV4-1, the J gene TRBJ1-1; D remains unclear. Germline V lookup: CDR1 MGHRA, CDR2 YSYEKL. V lost 0 bases to trimming and J lost 5 bases, with 13 bases between them. This CDR3 comprises 15 residues. CDR3 coding DNA: TGCGCCAGCAGCCAAGATCCCTCTGAGAGGACTGAAGCTTTCTTT. Translation: CASSQDPSERTEAFF.

The chain combines TRBV20-1 with TRBJ2-6; 10 bases fit TRBD2. J lost 0 bases, V lost 3 bases, and 5 bases had no gene match. This CDR3 region has 17 residues. Per germline, CDR1 DFQATT and CDR2 SNEGSKA (reference sequence). For the CDR3, the DNA is TGCAGTGCTAGTCTAGCGGGAGCCCCCTCTGGGGCCAACGTCCTGACTTTC. It encodes CSASLAGAPSGANVLTF.

This chain links TRBV28 with TRBJ2-7, with 7 bases matching TRBD1. This CDR3 is 16 amino acids long. V shed 4 bases and J 2 bases; nucleotides not matched to a gene: 11. Germline loops: CDR1 MDHEN, CDR2 SYDVKM. The CDR3 spells CASSSISGTEAYEQYF. The CDR3 DNA is TGTGCCAGCAGTTCCATATCCGGGACAGAAGCCTACGAGCAGTACTTC.

V gene TRBV15 combines with J gene TRBJ1-2; 7 nucleotides align to TRBD1. Germline V CDR1 and CDR2: LNHNV, YYDKDF (reference sequence). CDR3 size: 18 residues. The V segment lost 2 bases and the J segment 0 bases; nucleotides outside the gene matches: 12. The CDR3 reads CATSRPPDRAIANYGYTF. In nucleotides, the CDR3 is TGTGCCACCAGCAGACCTCCAGACAGGGCTATAGCTAACTATGGCTACACCTTC.

This chain connects TRBV9 to TRBJ1-2; D is ambiguous. Germline V gives CDR1 SGDLS, CDR2 YYNGEE. V shed 4 bases and J shed 6 bases, with 13 bases lying between them. The CDR3 is 13 amino acids. CDR3 sequence: CASSPSPKDGYTF. The CDR3 DNA reads TGTGCCAGCAGCCCAAGCCCAAAAGATGGCTACACCTTC.

This clone was recorded many times. V is TRBV4-1 and J is TRBJ2-1; D perhaps matches TRBD2 (6 bases). The CDR3 contains 15 residues. Trimming shortened V by 0 bases and J by 7 bases, and 13 bases separated the two germline ends. CDR1 MGHRA and CDR2 YSYEKL come from the germline V gene. This CDR3 reads CASSQEGSGLNEQFF. In DNA form, the CDR3 reads TGCGCCAGCAGCCAAGAGGGAAGCGGGTTAAATGAGCAGTTCTTC.

The DNA for the CDR3 is TGTGCCAGCCGGACCCAGGGACTGCCCCTCCACTTT. Residues: CASRTQGLPLHF. J is TRBJ1-6 and V is TRBV28; perhaps TRBD1 as D (5 bases). Trimming took off 8 bases at V and 13 bases at J, with 15 bases between the two ends. Germline CDR1 reads MDHEN; CDR2 reads SYDVKM. The CDR3 spans 12 residues.

The chain links TRBV7-2 to TRBJ2-5, with a tentative D call TRBD2 (6 bases). CDR1 is SGHTA and CDR2 is FQGNSA in the germline V gene. Trimming cost V 5 bases and J 9 bases, with 22 bases left between them. The CDR3 runs 15 residues. In DNA form, the CDR3 reads TGTGCCAGCAGCAACGGCCCAGTCCGGCGGGGCGCCCAGTACTTC. As protein: CASSNGPVRRGAQYF.

The rearrangement uses TRBV7-2 and TRBJ2-5; TRBD2 agrees at 7 bases. The CDR3 spans 13 residues. V trimming: 5 bases; J trimming: 10 bases; junction bases outside the gene matches: 10. Germline-derived CDR1 and CDR2 are SGHTA and FQGNSA. The CDR3 region is CASSRGGGRDQYF. The CDR3 DNA sequence: TGTGCCAGCAGCCGTGGGGGAGGGCGAGACCAGTACTTC.

This clone was counted once. The J gene is TRBJ1-5, the V gene TRBV19, with a weak D call TRBD1 (5 bases). V lost 5 bases, J lost 3 bases, and 17 bases lay in between. The CDR3 is made up of 16 amino acids. Germline CDR1 reads LNHDA; CDR2 reads SQIVND (reference sequence). DNA for the CDR3: TGTGCCAGTAGTCCCGTCCGAGCCAGGGACAATCAGCCCCAGCATTTT. Amino acid sequence: CASSPVRARDNQPQHF.

The chain joins TRBV2 to TRBJ1-2, with D maybe TRBD1 (5 bases). CDR1 and CDR2 from the germline V gene are SNHLY and FYNNEI. The CDR3 covers 15 residues. V was clipped by 4 bases and J by 2 bases, with 14 bases between them. The CDR3 bases are TGTGCCAGCAGTGTTCAAAATGGGGCCAACTATGGCTACACCTTC. As protein: CASSVQNGANYGYTF.

The chain joins TRBV30 to TRBJ2-3; 13 positions agree with TRBD2. After removal of 3 bases from V and 4 bases from J, the junction contained 7 bases not matched to a gene. The CDR3 extends over 16 amino acids. The germline V gene encodes CDR1 GTSNPN and CDR2 SVGIG (reference sequence). The CDR3, as DNA: TGTGCCTGGAGAAGAGGACTAGCGGGAGCGGCAGATACGCAGTATTTT. It codes for CAWRRGLAGAADTQYF.

The V call is TRBV7-9, the J call TRBJ1-4; TRBD1 matches at 8 bases. Germline CDR1 reads SEHNR; CDR2 reads FQNEAQ (reference sequence). The CDR3 runs 15 residues. The J segment lost 2 bases and the V segment lost 4 bases, leaving 3 bases of the junction unmatched. The CDR3 bases are TGTGCCAGCAGCTCACACAGGGGGACTAATGAAAAACTGTTTTTT. This encodes CASSSHRGTNEKLFF.

V gene TRBV19 combines with J gene TRBJ2-5; 8 nucleotides line up with TRBD2. CDR1 is LNHDA, CDR2 SQIVND, per germline (reference sequence). The CDR3 sequence is 13 residues long. CDR3 coding DNA: TGTGCAGTGAGGGCCGGGGGGGGAGAGACCCAGTACTTC. Protein sequence: CAVRAGGGETQYF.

The chain has TRBV4-1 and TRBJ2-3; D remains ambiguous. This CDR3 is built from 15 residues. Deletions cut 1 base from V and 8 bases from J, with 16 bases between. From germline, CDR1 is MGHRA and CDR2 YSYEKL. CDR3 sequence: CASSQGKGSRSTQYF. CDR3 DNA: TGCGCCAGCAGCCAAGGTAAAGGATCGAGGAGTACGCAGTATTTT.

This clone was seen only once. This chain uses TRBV7-8 with TRBJ2-3; TRBD2 matches 11 bases. The length of the CDR3 is 18 residues. The V gene end was trimmed by 1 base and the J gene end by 0 bases; junction bases not matched to a gene: 6. The germline gives CDR1 SGHVS, CDR2 FQNEAQ. The CDR3 nucleotides read TGTGCCAGCAGCTTAGAGCCGGGACTAGCGGCTAGCACAGATACGCAGTATTTT. Translation gives CASSLEPGLAASTDTQYF.

The chain couples TRBV3-1 (or the pseudogene TRBV3-2) to TRBJ2-3; a weak D match, TRBD2 (6 bases). Germline V gives CDR1 LGHDT, CDR2 YNNKEL (reference sequence). Trimming took 3 bases from V and 6 from J, leaving 10 bases between them. This CDR3 is 13 amino acids long. The CDR3 protein is CASSHQEGDTQYF. The DNA of the CDR3 is TGTGCCAGCAGCCATCAGGAGGGCGATACGCAGTATTTT.

The rearrangement joins TRBV11-1 to TRBJ2-7; 7 nucleotides line up with TRBD1. The J segment lost 0 bases and the V segment lost 1 base, leaving 6 bases of the junction unmatched. The germline V gene encodes CDR1 SGHAT and CDR2 FQDESV (reference sequence). The CDR3 runs to 16 residues. For the CDR3, the DNA is TGTGCCAGCAGCTTAGGGGCCAGGGGGTACTCCTACGAGCAGTACTTC. Encoded protein: CASSLGARGYSYEQYF.

This chain uses TRBV19 with TRBJ1-5; the D gene is possibly TRBD1 (6 bases). Per the germline V gene, CDR1 is LNHDA and CDR2 is SQIVND (reference sequence). The ends were cut back, 5 bases at V and 2 bases at J, with 16 bases in the middle. This CDR3 has 16 amino acids. The DNA for the CDR3 is TGTGCCAGTAGTGTGGCAGGGGTTGGGGGCAATCAGCCCCAGCATTTT. Residues: CASSVAGVGGNQPQHF. Filled out from reference TRBV19 and TRBJ1-5, the complete variable domain reads DGGITQSPKYLFRKEGQNVTLSCEQNLNHDAMYWYRQDPGQGLRLIYYSQIVNDFQKGDIAEGYSVSREKKESFPLTVTSAQKNPTAFYLCASSVAGVGGNQPQHFGDGTRLSIL.

The genes are TRBV19 and TRBJ1-5; TRBD1 matches 8 bases. The CDR3 spans 17 residues. Unmatched junction bases numbered 10, after V lost 3 bases and J lost 3 bases. Per the germline V gene, CDR1 is LNHDA and CDR2 is SQIVND (reference sequence). Written as DNA, the CDR3 is TGTGCCAGTAGTATTCTGGTCGGCAGGGGGCTCAATCAGCCCCAGCATTTT. Protein: CASSILVGRGLNQPQHF. Variable domain in full (rest from reference TRBV19 and TRBJ1-5): DGGITQSPKYLFRKEGQNVTLSCEQNLNHDAMYWYRQDPGQGLRLIYYSQIVNDFQKGDIAEGYSVSREKKESFPLTVTSAQKNPTAFYLCASSILVGRGLNQPQHFGDGTRLSIL.

V usage is TRBV18 and J usage is TRBJ2-7, with D tentatively TRBD2 (6 bases). The V gene's germline CDR1 is KGHSH and CDR2 LQKENI. CDR3 size: 15 residues. Trimming shortened V by 3 bases and J by 4 bases, and 16 bases separated the two germline ends. The CDR3 nucleotides are TGTGCCAGCTCACCTGTCCTAGCGCGGACTTACGAGCAGTACTTC. Amino acid sequence: CASSPVLARTYEQYF.

This chain uses TRBV4-1 with TRBJ1-5; TRBD1 matches 9 bases. The CDR3 is 16 residues long. The V gene end was trimmed by 3 bases and the J gene end by 2 bases; junction bases not matched to a gene: 5. The V gene's germline CDR1 is MGHRA and CDR2 YSYEKL. For the CDR3, the DNA is TGCGCCAGCAGCCACGACAGGGGGTATGGCAATCAGCCCCAGCATTTT. Translating gives CASSHDRGYGNQPQHF.

The rearrangement links TRBV19 to TRBJ2-7; 8 bases match TRBD1. This CDR3 has 15 amino acids. CDR1 LNHDA and CDR2 SQIVND come from the germline V gene (reference sequence). The J segment lost 0 bases and the V segment lost 4 bases, leaving 5 bases of the junction unmatched. The CDR3 sequence: CASSTTGTGSYEQYF. In DNA, the CDR3 is TGTGCCAGTAGTACGACCGGGACAGGCTCCTACGAGCAGTACTTC. Together with reference TRBV19 and TRBJ2-7, the CDR3 gives the full variable domain: DGGITQSPKYLFRKEGQNVTLSCEQNLNHDAMYWYRQDPGQGLRLIYYSQIVNDFQKGDIAEGYSVSREKKESFPLTVTSAQKNPTAFYLCASSTTGTGSYEQYFGPGTRLTVT.

The V gene is TRBV12-3 or TRBV12-4, the J gene TRBJ1-5, with 7 bases lining up with TRBD1. Germline trimming cut 6 bases from V and 4 bases from J; bases unmatched to any gene: 3. The CDR3 has 13 amino acids. The CDR3 DNA reads TGTGCCAGCAGGTGGGACAGAAATCAGCCCCAGCATTTT. This codes for CASRWDRNQPQHF.

The chain couples TRBV2 to TRBJ1-2; TRBD1 might be the D (6 bases). Per germline, CDR1 SNHLY and CDR2 FYNNEI. The CDR3 spans 14 residues. Trimming left V 7 bases short and J 0 bases short, with 12 bases between. The CDR3: CASKDRQTNYGYTF. The CDR3 DNA follows: TGTGCCAGCAAAGACAGGCAGACTAACTATGGCTACACCTTC.